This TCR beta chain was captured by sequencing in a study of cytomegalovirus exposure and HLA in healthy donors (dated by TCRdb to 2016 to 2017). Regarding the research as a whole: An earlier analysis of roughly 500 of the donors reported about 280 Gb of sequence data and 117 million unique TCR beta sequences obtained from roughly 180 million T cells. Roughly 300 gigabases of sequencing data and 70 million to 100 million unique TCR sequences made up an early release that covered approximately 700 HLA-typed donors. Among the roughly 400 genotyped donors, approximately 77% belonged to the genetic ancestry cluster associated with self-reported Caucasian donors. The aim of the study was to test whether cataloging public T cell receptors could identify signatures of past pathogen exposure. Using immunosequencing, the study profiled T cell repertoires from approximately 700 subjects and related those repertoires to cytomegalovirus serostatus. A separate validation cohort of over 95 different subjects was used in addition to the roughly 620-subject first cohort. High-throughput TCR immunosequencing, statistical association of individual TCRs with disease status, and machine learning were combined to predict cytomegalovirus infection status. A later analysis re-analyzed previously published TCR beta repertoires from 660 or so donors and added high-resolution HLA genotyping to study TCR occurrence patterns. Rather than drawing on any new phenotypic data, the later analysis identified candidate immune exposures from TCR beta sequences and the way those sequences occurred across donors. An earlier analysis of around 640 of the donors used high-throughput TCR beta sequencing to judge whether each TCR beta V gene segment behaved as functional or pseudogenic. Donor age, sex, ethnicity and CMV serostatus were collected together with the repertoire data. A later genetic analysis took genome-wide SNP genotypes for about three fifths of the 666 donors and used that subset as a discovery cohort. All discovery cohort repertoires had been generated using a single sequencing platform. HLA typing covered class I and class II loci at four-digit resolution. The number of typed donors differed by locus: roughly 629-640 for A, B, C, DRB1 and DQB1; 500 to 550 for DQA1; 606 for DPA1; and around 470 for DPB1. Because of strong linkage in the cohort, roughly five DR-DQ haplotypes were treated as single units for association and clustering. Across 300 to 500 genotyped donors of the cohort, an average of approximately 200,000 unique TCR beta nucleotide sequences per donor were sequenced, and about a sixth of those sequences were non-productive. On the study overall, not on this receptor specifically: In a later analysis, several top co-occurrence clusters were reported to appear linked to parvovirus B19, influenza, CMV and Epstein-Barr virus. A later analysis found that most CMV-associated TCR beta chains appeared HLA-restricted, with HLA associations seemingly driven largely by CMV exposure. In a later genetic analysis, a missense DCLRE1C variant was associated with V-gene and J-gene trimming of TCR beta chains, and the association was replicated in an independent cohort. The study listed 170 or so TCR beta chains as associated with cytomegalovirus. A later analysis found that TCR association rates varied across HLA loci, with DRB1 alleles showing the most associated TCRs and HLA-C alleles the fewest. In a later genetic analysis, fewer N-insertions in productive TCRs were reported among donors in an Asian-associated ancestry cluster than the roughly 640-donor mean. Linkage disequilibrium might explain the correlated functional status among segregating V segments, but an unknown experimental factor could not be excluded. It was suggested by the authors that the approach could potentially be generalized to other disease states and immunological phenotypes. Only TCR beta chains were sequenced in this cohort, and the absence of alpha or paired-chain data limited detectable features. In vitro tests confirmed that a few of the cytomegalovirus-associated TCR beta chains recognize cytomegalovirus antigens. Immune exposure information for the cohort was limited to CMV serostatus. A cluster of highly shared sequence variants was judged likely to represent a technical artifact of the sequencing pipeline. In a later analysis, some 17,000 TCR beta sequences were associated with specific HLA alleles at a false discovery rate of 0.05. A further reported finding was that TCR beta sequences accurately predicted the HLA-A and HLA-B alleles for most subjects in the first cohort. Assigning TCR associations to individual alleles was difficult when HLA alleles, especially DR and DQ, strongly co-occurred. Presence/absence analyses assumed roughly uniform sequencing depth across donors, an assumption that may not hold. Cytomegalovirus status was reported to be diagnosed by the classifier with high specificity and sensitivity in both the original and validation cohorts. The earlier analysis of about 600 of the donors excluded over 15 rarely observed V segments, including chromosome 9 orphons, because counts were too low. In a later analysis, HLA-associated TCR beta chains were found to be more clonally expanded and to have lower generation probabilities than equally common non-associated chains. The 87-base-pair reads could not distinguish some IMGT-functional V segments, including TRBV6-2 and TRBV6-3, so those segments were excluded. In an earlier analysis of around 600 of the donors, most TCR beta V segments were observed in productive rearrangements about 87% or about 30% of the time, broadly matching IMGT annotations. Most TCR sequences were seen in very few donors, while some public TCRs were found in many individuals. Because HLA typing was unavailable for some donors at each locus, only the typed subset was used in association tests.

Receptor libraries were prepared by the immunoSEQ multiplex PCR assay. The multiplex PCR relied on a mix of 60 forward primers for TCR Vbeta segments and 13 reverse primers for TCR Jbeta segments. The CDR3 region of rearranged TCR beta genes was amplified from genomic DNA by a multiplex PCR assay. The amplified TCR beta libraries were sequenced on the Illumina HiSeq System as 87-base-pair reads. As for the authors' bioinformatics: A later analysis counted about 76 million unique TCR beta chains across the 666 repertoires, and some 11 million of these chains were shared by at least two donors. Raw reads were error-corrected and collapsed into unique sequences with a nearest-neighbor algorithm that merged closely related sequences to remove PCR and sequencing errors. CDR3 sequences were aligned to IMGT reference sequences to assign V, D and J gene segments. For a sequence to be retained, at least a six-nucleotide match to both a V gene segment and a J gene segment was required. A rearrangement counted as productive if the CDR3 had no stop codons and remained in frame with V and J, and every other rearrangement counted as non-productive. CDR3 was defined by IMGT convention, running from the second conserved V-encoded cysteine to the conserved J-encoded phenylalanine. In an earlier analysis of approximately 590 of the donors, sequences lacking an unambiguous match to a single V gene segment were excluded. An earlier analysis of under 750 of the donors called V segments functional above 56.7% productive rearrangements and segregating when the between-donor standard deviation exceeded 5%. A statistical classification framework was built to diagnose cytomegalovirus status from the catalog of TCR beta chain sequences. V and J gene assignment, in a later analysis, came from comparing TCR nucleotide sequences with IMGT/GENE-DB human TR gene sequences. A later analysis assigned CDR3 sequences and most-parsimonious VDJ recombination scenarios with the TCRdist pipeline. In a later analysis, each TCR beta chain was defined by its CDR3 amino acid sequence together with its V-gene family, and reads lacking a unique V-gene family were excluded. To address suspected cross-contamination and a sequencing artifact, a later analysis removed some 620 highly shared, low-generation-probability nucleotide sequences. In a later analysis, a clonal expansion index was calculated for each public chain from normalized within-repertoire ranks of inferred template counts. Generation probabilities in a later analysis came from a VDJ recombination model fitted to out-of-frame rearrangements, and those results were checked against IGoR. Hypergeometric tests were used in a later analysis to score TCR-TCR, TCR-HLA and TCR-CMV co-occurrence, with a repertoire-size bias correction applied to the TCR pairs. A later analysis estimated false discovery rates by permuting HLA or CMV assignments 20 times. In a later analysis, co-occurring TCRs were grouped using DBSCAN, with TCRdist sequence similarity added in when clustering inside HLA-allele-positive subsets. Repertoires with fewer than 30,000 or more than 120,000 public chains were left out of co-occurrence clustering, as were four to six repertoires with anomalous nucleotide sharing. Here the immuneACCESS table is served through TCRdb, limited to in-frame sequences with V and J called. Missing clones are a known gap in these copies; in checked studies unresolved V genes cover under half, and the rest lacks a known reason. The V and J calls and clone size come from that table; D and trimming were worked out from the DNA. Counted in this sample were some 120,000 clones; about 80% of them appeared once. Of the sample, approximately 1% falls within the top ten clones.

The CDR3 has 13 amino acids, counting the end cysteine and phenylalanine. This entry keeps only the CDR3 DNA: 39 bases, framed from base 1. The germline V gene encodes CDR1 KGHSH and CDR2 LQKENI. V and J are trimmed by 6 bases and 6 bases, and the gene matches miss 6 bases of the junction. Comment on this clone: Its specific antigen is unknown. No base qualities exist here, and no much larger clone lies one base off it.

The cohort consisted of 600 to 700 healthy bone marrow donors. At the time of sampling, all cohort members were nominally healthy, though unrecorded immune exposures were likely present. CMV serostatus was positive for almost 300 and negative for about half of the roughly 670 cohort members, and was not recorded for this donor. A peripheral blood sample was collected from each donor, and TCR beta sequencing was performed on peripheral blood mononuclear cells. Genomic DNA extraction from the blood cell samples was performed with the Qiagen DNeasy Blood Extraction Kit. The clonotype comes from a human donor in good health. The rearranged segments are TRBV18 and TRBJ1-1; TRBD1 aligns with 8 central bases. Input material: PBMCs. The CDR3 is CASSPTGGAEAFF. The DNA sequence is TGTGCCAGCTCCCCCACAGGGGGGGCTGAAGCTTTCTTT.